This TCR beta chain stems from a study of blood T cell repertoires in COVID-19. The CDR3 loop spans 12 amino acids. With 2 bases removed from V and 4 bases from J, the gap between germline ends came to 3 bases. Germline assignment: CDR1 SGDLS and CDR2 YYNGEE. Clones were read by immunoSEQ multiplex PCR, and TCRdb kept only the in-frame ones, dropping some. The sample holds approximately 140,000 clones; under 90% are singletons and the top ten take 2% to 3%. This chain links TRBV9 with TRBJ2-2; D remains ambiguous. The sequenced sample consisted of PBMCs or T cells enriched from blood (not recorded which). The receptor was isolated from a man aged 40-49 years with acute COVID-19. CDR3 nucleotides: TGTGCCAGCAGCGTCGGCACCGGGGAGCTGTTTTTT. Its translation: CASSVGTGELFF.